These 5 T cell receptor beta chains originate from one sample sequenced in a study of cytomegalovirus exposure and HLA in healthy donors. The PCR contained 60 Vbeta and 13 Jbeta primers. Assay used: immunoSEQ multiplex PCR; TCRdb lists only in-frame clones, some missing. The repertoire includes about 200,000 clones, approximately 80% of them detected once, and 2.9% sits in the top ten. Input material: PBMCs. The receptor source for this set is a man aged 25-40 years in good health and CMV-seronegative.

This clone was detected once. This rearrangement joins TRBV28 to TRBJ1-4; D remains ambiguous. Per germline, CDR1 MDHEN and CDR2 SYDVKM. This CDR3 has 16 residues. With 6 bases removed from V and 6 bases from J, the gap between germline ends came to 20 bases. The CDR3 loop reads CASSPVGGSGDEKLFF. CDR3 DNA: TGTGCCAGCAGCCCTGTGGGCGGGTCGGGCGATGAAAAACTGTTTTTT.

To note about this clone: Germline and junction disagree at one end, which may indicate a read error. The J gene is TRBJ2-3, the V gene TRBV7-9, with TRBD1 as a possible D gene (6 bases). The CDR3 contains 16 residues. Germline CDR1 SEHNR, CDR2 FQNEAQ (reference sequence). CDR3 region: CSSSAQGRISTDTQYF. The DNA of the CDR3 is TGTTCCAGCAGCGCACAGGGTAGAATAAGCACAGATACGCAGTATTTT.

The chain couples TRBV19 to TRBJ1-3; weak D call: TRBD1 (6 bases). The V gene's germline CDR1 is LNHDA and CDR2 SQIVND (reference sequence). The V and J ends lost 9 bases and 2 bases respectively, with 11 bases between them. The CDR3 loop spans 13 amino acids. CDR3 residues: CASAQGTGNTIYF. DNA of the CDR3: TGTGCCAGCGCACAGGGAACTGGAAACACCATATATTTT. Full variable domain (missing parts from reference TRBV19 and TRBJ1-3): DGGITQSPKYLFRKEGQNVTLSCEQNLNHDAMYWYRQDPGQGLRLIYYSQIVNDFQKGDIAEGYSVSREKKESFPLTVTSAQKNPTAFYLCASAQGTGNTIYFGEGSWLTVV.

CDR3 nucleotide sequence: TGTGCCAGCAGCGCTCGGGGGGCGGGGGGGCAAGAGACCCAGTACTTC. Encoded protein: CASSARGAGGQETQYF. The J gene is TRBJ2-5, the V gene TRBV9; 9 nucleotides align to TRBD2. The V gene end was trimmed by 3 bases and the J gene end by 2 bases; junction bases not matched to a gene: 8. Germline V gene data show CDR1 as SGDLS and CDR2 as YYNGEE. The CDR3 consists of 16 residues.

The chain uses TRBV2 and TRBJ2-3, with D maybe TRBD2 (6 bases). Trimming shortened V by 6 bases and J by 3 bases, and 16 bases separated the two germline ends. The CDR3 sequence is 15 residues long. The V gene's germline CDR1 is SNHLY and CDR2 FYNNEI. CDR3 region: CASSQEGGRTDTQYF. The DNA for the CDR3 is TGTGCCAGCAGCCAGGAGGGAGGTAGAACAGATACGCAGTATTTT. Complete variable domain (other parts from reference TRBV2 and TRBJ2-3): EPEVTQTPSHQVTQMGQEVILRCVPISNHLYFYWYRQILGQKVEFLVSFYNNEISEKSEIFDDQFSVERPDGSNFTLKIRSTKLEDSAMYFCASSQEGGRTDTQYFGPGTRLTVL.